The rows below give T cell receptor beta chains drawn from one sample of a study of beta chain features in type 1 diabetes. TCRdb's table, derived via immunoSEQ multiplex PCR, lists solely in-frame clones and lacks some. The table lists hundreds of thousands of clones, less than 20% of them singletons. Material for sequencing was naive CD4+ T cells from blood. Receptor source: a young man in good health. The CDR3 runs from the conserved cysteine through the conserved F or W. A D gene is named only where the DNA matches it firmly. Clone size is not always given. Where it is, it says once, few, many or a class for expanded clones.

>-|TRBV28|-|TRBJ2-7
CASTFTLPGRTGEQYF
TGTGCCAGCACTTTTACCCTCCCCGGACGGACGGGAGAGCAGTACTTC
>-|TRBV5-4|few|TRBJ2-7
CASSSKTGPYEQYF
TGTGCCAGCAGCTCGAAGACAGGACCCTACGAGCAGTACTTC
>-|TRBV29-1|few|TRBJ1-1
CSVVRENTEAFF
TGCAGCGTTGTGCGGGAGAACACTGAAGCTTTCTTT
>-|TRBV28|-|TRBJ2-1
CASSKSQSEQFF
TGTGCCAGCAGTAAATCTCAGAGTGAGCAGTTCTTC
>-|TRBV7-3|few|TRBJ1-2
CASSLIPGLEDNYGYTF
TGTGCCAGCAGCTTAATTCCAGGGTTAGAGGATAACTATGGCTACACCTTC
>TRBD2|TRBV4-1|-|TRBJ2-7
CASSQVSGTSGSQRYEQYF
TGCGCCAGCAGCCAAGTTTCTGGGACTAGCGGGTCCCAACGCTACGAGCAGTACTTC
>-|TRBV7-7|-|TRBJ2-5
CASSYPGTQETQYF
TGTGCTAGCAGCTACCCCGGGACCCAAGAGACCCAGTACTTC
>-|TRBV28|-|TRBJ1-2
CASSLSTSNYGYTF
TGTGCCAGCAGTTTATCGACATCTAACTATGGCTACACCTTC
>-|TRBV10-3|few|TRBJ1-5
CAISPDPNQPQHF
TGTGCCATCAGTCCGGACCCCAATCAGCCCCAGCATTTT
>-|TRBV4-1|-|TRBJ1-5
CASSQEAHSNQPQHF
TGCGCCAGCAGCCAAGAGGCGCATAGCAATCAGCCCCAGCATTTT
>-|TRBV5-1|few|TRBJ2-6
CASSLDREGANVLTF
TGCGCCAGCAGCTTGGACAGGGAAGGGGCCAACGTCCTGACTTTC
>-|TRBV28|-|TRBJ1-1
CASSRQALGYTEAFF
TGTGCCAGCAGCCGACAGGCCCTGGGTTACACTGAAGCTTTCTTT
>-|TRBV5-4|few|TRBJ2-3
CASSPSPDTQYF
TGTGCCAGCAGCCCCTCCCCAGATACGCAGTATTTT
>-|TRBV30|-|TRBJ1-1
CAWTAPGLGNTEAFF
TGTGCCTGGACGGCCCCGGGCCTGGGGAACACTGAAGCTTTCTTT
>-|TRBV7-3|-|TRBJ1-6
CASSPRAGDSPLHF
TGTGCCAGCAGCCCCCGAGCGGGGGATTCACCCCTCCACTTT
>-|TRBV9|few|TRBJ1-2
CASSVGRGNNYGYTF
TGTGCCAGCAGCGTAGGTAGAGGGAATAACTATGGCTACACCTTC
>TRBD1|TRBV23-1|few|TRBJ1-5
CASSLLRGRDQPQHF
TGCGCCAGCAGTCTATTGAGGGGGCGAGATCAGCCCCAGCATTTT
>TRBD1|TRBV29-1|few|TRBJ1-2
CSVGGWVTGNLYGYTF
TGCAGCGTTGGTGGCTGGGTGACAGGGAACCTCTATGGCTACACCTTC
>TRBD1|TRBV4-2|few|TRBJ1-5
CASSLNLQGAGQPQHF
TGTGCCAGCAGCCTGAACCTACAGGGGGCAGGTCAGCCCCAGCATTTT
>-|TRBV19|-|TRBJ2-7
CASSTHPDGPYEQYF
TGTGCCAGTAGTACCCATCCGGACGGCCCCTACGAGCAGTACTTC
>-|TRBV15|-|TRBJ1-5
CATSRERTGSGNQPQHF
TGTGCCACCAGCAGGGAAAGAACAGGGTCGGGCAATCAGCCCCAGCATTTT
>TRBD2|TRBV2|-|TRBJ2-1
CASRGLVGQNEQFF
TGTGCCAGCAGGGGACTAGTTGGACAAAATGAGCAGTTCTTC
>-|TRBV7-2|-|TRBJ2-3
CASTSNGVLGTDTQYF
TGTGCCAGCACCTCTAATGGGGTTTTGGGCACAGATACGCAGTATTTT
>TRBD2|TRBV5-4|few|TRBJ2-1
CASSLVLAGGPRFF
TGTGCCAGCAGTTTGGTACTAGCGGGGGGGCCCCGGTTCTTC
>TRBD2|TRBV5-1|few|TRBJ2-1
CASSFRSLAASTNNEQFF
TGCGCCAGCAGTTTCCGATCCCTAGCGGCCTCTACAAACAATGAGCAGTTCTTC
>-|TRBV5-1|-|TRBJ2-2
CASRGAGWTGELFF
TGCGCCAGCAGAGGGGCAGGGTGGACCGGGGAGCTGTTTTTT
>-|TRBV19|few|TRBJ2-7
CASSIRDTSYEQYF
TGTGCCAGTAGTATCCGGGACACCTCCTACGAGCAGTACTTC
>TRBD1|TRBV7-3|-|TRBJ2-7
CASSPRTGQTSEQYF
TGTGCCAGCAGCCCACGGACAGGGCAAACTAGCGAGCAGTACTTC
>TRBD1|TRBV29-1|-|TRBJ1-2
CSVEEPDRGFGYTF
TGCAGCGTTGAAGAGCCGGACAGGGGATTTGGCTACACCTTC
>TRBD1|TRBV18|-|TRBJ1-5
CASSSTRDRGPSGPQHF
TGTGCCAGCTCCTCTACCCGGGACAGGGGGCCCTCAGGGCCCCAGCATTTT
>TRBD2|TRBV6-5|-|TRBJ2-7
CASSYRASGGLEQYF
TGTGCCAGCAGTTACAGAGCTAGCGGGGGCCTCGAGCAGTACTTC
>TRBD1|TRBV6-5|few|TRBJ1-1
CASSYTGGLNTEAFF
TGTGCCAGCAGTTATACAGGGGGTTTGAACACTGAAGCTTTCTTT
>TRBD1|TRBV7-9|-|TRBJ1-5
CASSLGTGNSNQPQHF
TGTGCCAGCAGCTTAGGGACAGGGAATAGCAATCAGCCCCAGCATTTT
>-|TRBV29-1|-|TRBJ1-5
CSVAAGYSNQPQHF
TGCAGCGTTGCGGCAGGGTATAGCAATCAGCCCCAGCATTTT
>TRBD2|TRBV5-1|-|TRBJ2-7
CASSPLAGSYEQYF
TGCGCCAGCAGCCCACTAGCGGGATCCTACGAGCAGTACTTC
>-|TRBV18|-|TRBJ1-2
CASSPQYGYTF
TGTGCCAGCTCACCCCAGTATGGCTACACCTTC
>TRBD1|TRBV4-2|few|TRBJ1-1
CASSQGLTGTGGTEAFF
TGTGCCAGCAGCCAAGGCTTAACCGGGACAGGGGGGACTGAAGCTTTCTTT
>-|TRBV7-9|few|TRBJ1-5
CASSDYLGSNQPQHF
TGTGCCAGCAGCGACTATCTGGGGAGCAATCAGCCCCAGCATTTT
>TRBD1|TRBV7-9|-|TRBJ1-2
CASSLKGAGYTF
TGTGCCAGCAGCTTAAAGGGGGCTGGCTACACCTTC
>-|TRBV28|few|TRBJ1-3
CASSLVRGGNTIYF
TGTGCCAGCAGTTTGGTACGGGGAGGAAACACCATATATTTT